Below, one T cell receptor beta chain is given with its context. This specimen belongs to a study of blood T cell repertoires in COVID-19. Study-wide context: Acute and convalescent COVID-19 samples came from the United States, Italy and Spain. The cDNA or gDNA used as material had been derived from T cells, B-cell-depleted T cells, or PBMCs.

How the authors handled the data: The assay estimated nucleated cells by amplifying reference gene primers. Measured with immunoSEQ multiplex PCR; TCRdb has only the in-frame clones, and not every one. V and J calls plus clone size are reproduced from that table; the DNA served to infer D and trimming. Of approximately 190,000 clones listed, 80% are singletons. This CDR3 contains 12 residues. CDR1 is SQVTM, CDR2 ANQGSEA, per germline. The junction had 3 bases not matched to a gene; V was cut back by 6 bases and J by 5 bases. The receptor was isolated from a man aged 60-69 years with acute or convalescent COVID-19. The source material was peripheral blood. V and J are TRBV29-1 and TRBJ1-4, with 7 bases that match TRBD1. The CDR3 coding sequence is TGCAGCGTGCAGGACAGGAATGAAAAACTGTTTTTT. Amino acids: CSVQDRNEKLFF.